The 21 T cell receptor beta chains listed next were all sequenced from one sample in a study of T cells in Graves' hyperthyroidism and ophthalmopathy. Amplification targeted TCR beta CDR3 regions from RNA transcripts. Carried out on the TCR CDR3, a first-round RT-PCR used the HTBI primer set. TCRdb re-analysed the multiplex PCR reads in MiXCR, keeping a single row per CDR3 protein. The data contain hundreds of thousands of distinct CDR3 sequences, roughly an eighth of them seen just once; the ten biggest clones take up 30% to 40%. Sequenced material: blood. The receptors come from a woman in her thirties or forties with Graves' ophthalmopathy.

This clonotype was detected ten times or more. The J gene is TRBJ2-1, the V gene TRBV20-1; no definite D call. Germline V gene data show CDR1 as DFQATT and CDR2 as SNEGSKA (reference sequence). V lost 3 bases, J lost 9 bases, and 15 bases lay in between. There are 13 residues in the CDR3. The DNA for the CDR3 is TGCAGTGCTAGGTTTTTCGGCGCAGGTGAGCAGTTCTTC. Residues: CSARFFGAGEQFF.

This clonotype appeared once. The chain has TRBV5-1 and TRBJ2-5; no firm D call. V was trimmed by 5 bases and J by 5 bases, leaving 13 bases between them. CDR3 length equals 13 residues. The V gene's germline CDR1 is SGHRS and CDR2 YFSETQ. CDR3 sequence reads: CASSQRAGETQYF. Here the CDR3 DNA reads TGCGCCAGCAGTCAACGGGCCGGGGAGACCCAGTACTTC.

The table lists this clonotype with many counts. The chain uses TRBV12-3 or TRBV12-4 and TRBJ2-1, with a possible D match to TRBD2 (12 bases). V lost 6 bases, J lost 4 bases, and 31 bases lay in between. This CDR3 has 20 amino acids. The DNA for the CDR3 is TGTGCCAGCAGACTCCCGGGACAGGGGGGAACTAGCGGGGGGTACAATGAGCAGTTCTTC. This encodes CASRLPGQGGTSGGYNEQFF.

This clonotype occurred many times. The genes are TRBV10-3 and TRBJ1-6; unclear D gene. Per the germline V gene, CDR1 is ENHRY and CDR2 is SYGVKD. This CDR3 region has 13 residues. V was cut by 8 bases and J by 8 bases, with 13 bases left in between. CDR3 nucleotides: TGTGCCATCGGGTGGGATTCTTATTCACCCCTCCACTTT. This encodes CAIGWDSYSPLHF.

The table lists this clonotype with many counts. This chain links TRBV6-1 with TRBJ1-2; D uncertain. The CDR3 sequence is 13 residues long. Germline-derived CDR1 and CDR2 are MNHNS and SASEGT. Trimming stripped 0 bases from V and 4 bases from J, with 6 bases between. CDR3 protein: CASSEAGSYGYTF. Here the CDR3 DNA reads TGTGCCAGCAGTGAAGCCGGCAGCTATGGCTACACCTTC.

J is TRBJ1-1 and V is TRBV6-1; D perhaps matches TRBD1 (5 bases). The CDR3 is made up of 13 amino acids. V lost 3 bases to trimming and J lost 3 bases, with 8 bases between them. The germline V gene has CDR1 MNHNS and CDR2 SASEGT. The CDR3 loop reads CASSDRVDTEAFF. The CDR3 nucleotides are TGTGCCAGCAGTGACAGGGTTGACACTGAAGCTTTCTTT.

This clonotype was seen many times. The gene calls are TRBV27 and TRBJ1-5, with D unresolved. CDR3 size: 12 residues. V was clipped by 5 bases and J by 2 bases, with 4 bases between them. Germline CDR1 reads MNHEY; CDR2 reads SMNVEV (reference sequence). The CDR3 is CASSGGNQPQHF. The CDR3 region has the DNA TGTGCCAGCAGTGGGGGCAATCAGCCCCAGCATTTT.

Many counts were recorded for this clonotype. The chain uses TRBV28 and TRBJ1-5; 7 bases agree with TRBD1. This CDR3 contains 15 residues. V trimming: 1 base; J trimming: 3 bases; junction bases outside the gene matches: 3. Germline CDR1 reads MDHEN; CDR2 reads SYDVKM. This chain's CDR3 is CASSLYGQANQPQHF. In DNA form, the CDR3 reads TGTGCCAGCAGTTTATACGGACAGGCCAATCAGCCCCAGCATTTT.

In this sample, this clonotype turned up a few times. The gene calls are TRBV28 and TRBJ1-1; the D is unclear. Trimming cost V 3 bases and J 4 bases, with 12 bases left between them. The CDR3 has 14 residues. Per the germline V gene, CDR1 is MDHEN and CDR2 is SYDVKM. The CDR3 DNA sequence: TGTGCCAGCAGTTTTCTCTCTGGAGGCACTGAAGCTTTCTTT. Its translation is CASSFLSGGTEAFF.

This clonotype was observed a few times. The chain employs TRBV2 and TRBJ2-3; the match to TRBD2 covers 9 bases. V was clipped by 3 bases and J by 2 bases; unmatched bases: 6. Germline CDR1 is SNHLY and CDR2 is FYNNEI. CDR3 size: 16 residues. The CDR3 loop is CASSERLADITDTQYF. CDR3 bases: TGTGCCAGCAGTGAGAGACTAGCGGACATCACAGATACGCAGTATTTT. Full variable domain (missing parts from reference TRBV2 and TRBJ2-3): EPEVTQTPSHQVTQMGQEVILRCVPISNHLYFYWYRQILGQKVEFLVSFYNNEISEKSEIFDDQFSVERPDGSNFTLKIRSTKLEDSAMYFCASSERLADITDTQYFGPGTRLTVL.

In this sample, this clonotype turned up a few times. The J gene is TRBJ1-1, the V gene TRBV27; 7 positions match TRBD1. V dropped 6 bases and J dropped 9; count of bases not matched to a gene: 13. This CDR3 contains 14 residues. From germline, CDR1 is MNHEY and CDR2 SMNVEV (reference sequence). CDR3 sequence reads: CASRPGQAMNQAFF. The CDR3 nucleotides are TGTGCCAGCAGGCCCGGACAGGCGATGAATCAAGCTTTCTTT.

This clonotype was recorded a few times. The V call is TRBV14, the J call TRBJ1-6; D is unclear. V dropped 1 base and J dropped 9 bases, with 13 bases sitting between them. Germline CDR1 and CDR2: SGHDN and FVKESK. The CDR3 extends over 15 amino acids. The CDR3 DNA reads TGTGCCAGCAGCCAAGCTATAGGCATTTTTTCACCCCTCCACTTT. Translation: CASSQAIGIFSPLHF.

This clonotype was counted a few times. A read error is possible here, since a much larger clone lies one base away. The CDR3 ends on some other residue instead of the conserved phenylalanine or tryptophan, so this is likely a read error. This CDR3 reads CASSDPSINSPLHL. For the CDR3, the DNA is TGCGCCAGCAGTGACCCTTCCATAAATTCACCCCTCCACCTT. V usage is TRBV10-1 and J usage is TRBJ1-6; no clear D gene. The CDR3 consists of 14 residues. CDR1 and CDR2 (germline): WNHNN, SYGVQD (reference sequence). The V and J ends lost 3 bases and 7 bases respectively, with 10 bases between them.

This clonotype was observed a few times. V gene TRBV7-9 combines with J gene TRBJ1-1, with D unclear. V lost 2 bases, J lost 2 bases, and 9 bases lay in between. The germline gives CDR1 SEHNR, CDR2 FQNEAQ (reference sequence). The CDR3 has 14 residues. The CDR3, as DNA: TGTGCCAGCAGCTTAATCCCGGCTAACACTGAAGCTTTCTTT. It encodes CASSLIPANTEAFF.

At least ten counts were recorded for this clonotype. The rearrangement uses TRBV20-1 and TRBJ2-5, with 7 nucleotides matching TRBD1. There are 12 residues in the CDR3. J gave up 3 bases and V 7 bases, and 5 bases lay outside the gene matches. Germline assignment: CDR1 DFQATT and CDR2 SNEGSKA (reference sequence). CDR3 sequence (DNA): TGCAGTGTCACGACAGGGAAAGAGACCCAGTACTTC. It specifies CSVTTGKETQYF.

This clonotype was counted many times. In DNA form, the CDR3 reads TGTGCCAGCAGTTTTAGCACTAACACTGAAGCTTTCTTT. Residues: CASSFSTNTEAFF. The chain links TRBV12-3 or TRBV12-4 to TRBJ1-1; D remains ambiguous. CDR3 length: 13 residues. V was trimmed by 3 bases and J by 2 bases, leaving 7 bases between them.

This clonotype has a count of ten or more. The rearrangement joins TRBV20-1 to TRBJ2-7, with D perhaps TRBD1 (6 bases). Between the trimmed V and J ends, which lost 5 bases and 6 bases, there was a span of 23 bases. The CDR3 totals 15 residues. Looked up from germline, CDR1 is DFQATT and CDR2 is SNEGSKA (reference sequence). The CDR3 spells CSAYPSLGRGGEQYF. CDR3 sequence (DNA): TGCAGTGCTTACCCCTCTTTGGGTAGAGGGGGCGAGCAGTACTTC.

This clonotype was counted a few times. The chain joins TRBV20-1 to TRBJ1-2; unclear D gene. CDR3 size: 11 residues. Trimming removed 8 bases from V and 7 bases from J, with 14 bases in between. In germline, CDR1 is DFQATT, CDR2 SNEGSKA (reference sequence). The CDR3 sequence: CSTLSRAGYTF. CDR3 sequence (DNA): TGCAGTACTCTCTCGAGGGCTGGCTACACCTTC.

The sample holds a few counts of this clonotype. The chain combines TRBV6-1 with TRBJ1-4, with no clear D. Deletions cut 8 bases from V and 4 bases from J, with 14 bases between. In germline, CDR1 is MNHNS, CDR2 SASEGT. The CDR3 is 14 amino acids. This CDR3 reads CASGVGTGNEKLFF. DNA for the CDR3: TGTGCCAGCGGGGTCGGCACCGGTAATGAAAAACTGTTTTTT.

Ten or more counts support this clonotype. This rearrangement joins TRBV5-1 to TRBJ2-2; weak D call: TRBD2 (6 bases). V was pared by 5 bases and J by 4 bases, with 12 bases between. This CDR3 contains 14 residues. Germline assignment: CDR1 SGHRS and CDR2 YFSETQ. CDR3 DNA sequence: TGCGCCAGCAGTGAGGTTAGCGGCACCGGGGAGCTGTTTTTT. Protein: CASSEVSGTGELFF.

The rearrangement links TRBV27 to TRBJ2-2; D remains unclear. Germline V gene lookup returns CDR1 MNHEY and CDR2 SMNVEV (reference sequence). This CDR3 comprises 13 residues. Between the trimmed V and J ends, which lost 8 bases and 5 bases, there was a span of 12 bases. The DNA for the CDR3 is TGTGCCAGCTCACCAGGTCGGACCGGGGAGCTGTTTTTT. This sequence encodes CASSPGRTGELFF.